This paragraph covers one TCR beta chain sequence. The antigen is undetermined. Synthesis of TCR cDNA relied on 5'RACE template switching, which attached a universal primer site and UMIs. TCRdb re-called the 5' RACE reads through MiXCR, storing one row per CDR3 protein. The table records 620,000 or so distinct CDR3 sequences, roughly 17% of them present only once. Germline V gene lookup returns CDR1 MNHNS and CDR2 SASEGT. Between the trimmed V and J ends, which lost 1 base and 4 bases, there was a span of 13 bases. The CDR3 sequence is 16 residues long. The data derive from a study of T cells after yellow fever vaccination. Background on the study: With SMART-Seq v4 Ultra Low Input, the fractions containing low cell numbers were prepared.

Overall study results and limits: On re-exposure, the response was weaker but peaked faster, at day 5 versus 15.

This rearrangement joins TRBV6-1 to TRBJ2-2; no definite D call. The clonotype originates from a man in his late teens or twenties who received the YFV17D yellow fever vaccine. The sequencing used PBMCs, collected 5 days after the first yellow fever vaccination. The CDR3 spells CASSEGVYGLTGELFF. In DNA, the CDR3 is TGTGCCAGCAGTGAAGGAGTGTACGGGCTCACCGGGGAGCTGTTTTTT.